The rows below give T cell receptor beta chains drawn from one sample of a study of blood T cell repertoires in COVID-19. Sequencing used immunoSEQ multiplex PCR; TCRdb keeps in-frame clones, though not all of them. The profile shows 120,000 to 150,000 clones, around four fifths of them singletons. Sequences were obtained from peripheral blood. These receptors originate from a human donor in a cohort sampled during active COVID-19. The CDR3 runs from the conserved cysteine through the conserved F or W. Each record gives: CDR3 length, V gene, clone size, D gene, J gene, CDR3 DNA, CDR3 protein. A D gene is named only where the DNA matches it firmly. Clone size appears in some rows only: once, few, many, or a class for an expanded clone.

12	TRBV29-1	once	TRBD1	TRBJ1-2	TGCAGCGTGGGGACAGGGGATTATGGCTACACCTTC	CSVGTGDYGYTF
12	TRBV29-1	.	.	TRBJ1-1	TGCAGCGTGAGGCCGGGAATCACTGAAGCTTTCTTT	CSVRPGITEAFF
15	TRBV9	.	.	TRBJ1-5	TGTGCCAGCAGCCGGATGGGAGATAGCAATCAGCCCCAGCATTTT	CASSRMGDSNQPQHF
13	TRBV7-2	.	.	TRBJ2-5	TGTGCCAGCAGTTCAACAAGGGAGGAGACCCAGTACTTC	CASSSTREETQYF
16	TRBV4-2	.	.	TRBJ1-2	TGTGCCAGCAGCCCCGTGGTCCGGGACTTAGGGTATGGCTACACCTTC	CASSPVVRDLGYGYTF
17	TRBV27	once	.	TRBJ2-6	TGTGCCAGCAGACAATATGGGGCGTACTCTGGGGCCAACGTCCTGACTTTC	CASRQYGAYSGANVLTF
16	TRBV7-2	once	TRBD1	TRBJ1-1	TGTGCCAGCAGCCCGCGACAGGGGGCGCGGAACACTGAAGCTTTCTTT	CASSPRQGARNTEAFF
15	TRBV24-1	.	.	TRBJ2-3	TGTGCCACCAGTGACCCGGAGGGGGGGTCAGATACGCAGTATTTT	CATSDPEGGSDTQYF
13	TRBV7-2	.	.	TRBJ1-2	TGTGCCAGCAGCTTGGAGGTAGTCTATGGCTACACCTTC	CASSLEVVYGYTF
14	TRBV7-2	.	TRBD1	TRBJ2-1	TGTGCCAGCAGCCCGTCGACAGGGTACAATGAGCAGTTCTTC	CASSPSTGYNEQFF
12	TRBV10-3	.	.	TRBJ1-2	TGTGCCATCAGTGAGGTGGGGCATGGCTACACCTTC	CAISEVGHGYTF
15	TRBV5-4	.	TRBD2	TRBJ2-1	TGTGCCAGCAGCATTACTAGCGGGTCTTGGGATGAGCAGTTCTTC	CASSITSGSWDEQFF
11	TRBV10-3	few	.	TRBJ2-5	TGTGCCATCAGTACTAAAGAGACCCAGTACTTC	CAISTKETQYF
15	TRBV19	.	.	TRBJ1-2	TGTGCCAGTAGTATAGCCCCCCGGCCTGGAGGAGGCTACACCTTC	CASSIAPRPGGGYTF
13	TRBV4-3	once	.	TRBJ2-7	TGCGCCAGCAGCCAGAACAGGGCCTACGAGCAGTACTTC	CASSQNRAYEQYF
11	TRBV12-3/TRBV12-4	.	.	TRBJ2-7	TGTGCCAGCAGTCAAGCTCTGGAGCAGTACTTC	CASSQALEQYF
15	TRBV7-7	.	.	TRBJ2-2	TGTGCTAGCAGCGCGGGACAGACAAACACCGGGGAGCTGTTTTTT	CASSAGQTNTGELFF
13	TRBV5-1	.	TRBD1	TRBJ1-4	TGCGCCAGCACCGGGACAGTTAATGAAAAACTGTTTTTT	CASTGTVNEKLFF
18	TRBV11-2	.	TRBD2	TRBJ2-2	TGTGCCAGCAGCTTAGATATCGGACTAGCGTCGAACACCGGGGAGCTGTTTTTT	CASSLDIGLASNTGELFF
16	TRBV4-2	.	TRBD2	TRBJ2-5	TGTGCCAGCAGCCAAGGACTAGCGGGGGCTCAAGAGACCCAGTACTTC	CASSQGLAGAQETQYF
12	TRBV10-2	.	.	TRBJ2-1	TGCGCCAGCAGTGAGTTTAACAGCGAGCAGTTCTTC	CASSEFNSEQFF
12	TRBV30	.	.	TRBJ1-2	TGTGCCTGGAGTGTACCCGGGGGAGGCTACACCTTC	CAWSVPGGGYTF
16	TRBV11-3	once	TRBD1	TRBJ2-7	TGTGCCAGCAGCCAGGCGGTGGGGGACAGCAACTACGAGCAGTACTTC	CASSQAVGDSNYEQYF
13	TRBV5-1	.	.	TRBJ2-7	TGCGCCAGCAGTGGAGATGCCACCTACGAGCAGTACTTC	CASSGDATYEQYF
13	TRBV28	once	.	TRBJ1-1	TGTGCCATCACAGGGTTAAGGGGCACTGAAGCTTTCTTT	CAITGLRGTEAFF
15	TRBV9	once	.	TRBJ2-7	TGTGCCAGCAGCGTAGATCCAGGGTCCACCTACGAGCAGTACTTC	CASSVDPGSTYEQYF